One sample yielded the 30 T cell receptor beta chains listed below, sequenced in a study of blood T cell repertoires in COVID-19 (dated by TCRdb to 2018 to 2021). Library preparation used the immunoSEQ multiplex PCR assay. TCRdb took over this immuneACCESS table, retaining in-frame rearrangements with V and J assigned. Such tables are incomplete; in checked studies, under half of the missing clones stem from an unresolved V gene, and the remainder is unexplained. Across this sample there are more than 65,000 clones, with under 85% seen only once. Clones ranked in the top ten supply 15% to 20% of the sample. Input material: peripheral blood. The receptors were sampled from a man aged 55 to 69 with acute or convalescent COVID-19.

This chain links TRBV13 with TRBJ1-4, with 8 bases matching TRBD1. The V gene end was trimmed by 0 bases and the J gene end by 8 bases; junction bases not matched to a gene: 2. This CDR3 is built from 14 residues. Germline assignment: CDR1 PRHDT and CDR2 FYEKMQ (reference sequence). In DNA, the CDR3 is TGTGCCAGCAGCTTAGGGGACAGGGCCGAAAAACTGTTTTTT. It is translated as CASSLGDRAEKLFF.

This clone was seen only a few times. The rearrangement links TRBV6-5 to TRBJ2-7; 7 bases match TRBD1. This CDR3 has 13 amino acids. Germline V gene data show CDR1 as MNHEY and CDR2 as SVGAGI. The V segment lost 5 bases and the J segment 3 bases; nucleotides outside the gene matches: 4. The CDR3: CASSRAGGYEQYF. The CDR3 nucleotides read TGTGCCAGCAGTCGGGCAGGGGGCTACGAGCAGTACTTC.

The J gene is TRBJ1-6, the V gene TRBV9; D is ambiguous. This CDR3 has 16 amino acids. With 0 bases removed from V and 0 bases from J, the gap between germline ends came to 7 bases. Looked up from germline, CDR1 is SGDLS and CDR2 is YYNGEE. For the CDR3, the DNA is TGTGCCAGCAGCGTAGATGCGGGCTCCTATAATTCACCCCTCCACTTT. Its protein is CASSVDAGSYNSPLHF.

The chain is built from TRBV3-1 (or the pseudogene TRBV3-2) and TRBJ2-1, with no clear D. The CDR3 spans 13 residues. Trimming left V 2 bases short and J 4 bases short, with 6 bases between. Germline CDR1 reads LGHDT; CDR2 reads YNNKEL (reference sequence). CDR3 in amino acids: CASSQLSYNEQFF. The CDR3 nucleotides are TGTGCCAGCAGCCAATTGAGTTACAATGAGCAGTTCTTC.

The J gene is TRBJ1-6, the V gene TRBV3-1 (or the pseudogene TRBV3-2); D uncertain. V gave up 4 bases and J gave up 3 bases, with 16 bases separating them. The CDR3 runs to 17 residues. CDR1 LGHDT and CDR2 YNNKEL come from the germline V gene (reference sequence). CDR3 in DNA: TGTGCCAGCAGCCTAGTCGGAGGGATAGGCTATAATTCACCCCTCCACTTT. As protein: CASSLVGGIGYNSPLHF.

The CDR3 DNA follows: TGTGCCAGTAGTATTAACACCAATCAGCCCCAGCATTTT. It yields the protein CASSINTNQPQHF. The chain carries TRBV19 and TRBJ1-5; no reliable D call. V dropped 3 bases and J dropped 3 bases, with 6 bases sitting between them. Germline assignment: CDR1 LNHDA and CDR2 SQIVND (reference sequence). The CDR3 length is 13 residues.

This clone has only a few counts. This chain links TRBV6-6 with TRBJ1-4, with a possible D match to TRBD1 (6 bases). This CDR3 contains 15 residues. CDR1 and CDR2 from the germline V gene are MNHNY and SVGAGI (reference sequence). V was trimmed by 0 bases and J by 8 bases, leaving 13 bases between them. CDR3 DNA sequence: TGTGCCAGCAGTTACTCTAGGACAGTTCGAGAAAAACTGTTTTTT. Translating it yields CASSYSRTVREKLFF.

This clone was seen only once. V and J are TRBV18 and TRBJ2-7; a possible D gene is TRBD1 (6 bases). Per germline, CDR1 KGHSH and CDR2 LQKENI. Trimming took 4 bases from V and 3 from J, leaving 7 bases between them. CDR3 length: 12 amino acids. This chain's CDR3 is CASSLDSYEQYF. CDR3 nucleotide sequence: TGTGCCAGCTCACTGGACAGCTACGAGCAGTACTTC.

A single count supports this clone. J is TRBJ2-6 and V is TRBV7-3; 7 nucleotides align to TRBD1. Looked up from germline, CDR1 is SGHTA and CDR2 is FQGTGA. The CDR3 runs 19 residues. The ends lost 2 bases at V and 2 bases at J; junction bases unmatched: 12. The CDR3 here is CASSLHTIIGTAGANVLTF. CDR3 in DNA: TGTGCCAGCAGCTTACATACAATAATCGGGACAGCTGGGGCCAACGTCCTGACTTTC.

The chain links TRBV9 to TRBJ1-3, with 8 positions matching TRBD1. The CDR3 extends over 16 amino acids. From germline, CDR1 is SGDLS and CDR2 YYNGEE. With V trimmed by 4 bases and J by 0 bases, 6 bases remained unmatched. CDR3 DNA: TGTGCCAGCAGCCCAGGGGGCGTTCGCTCTGGAAACACCATATATTTT. This encodes CASSPGGVRSGNTIYF.

The chain carries TRBV4-1 and TRBJ1-1, with 7 bases lining up with TRBD1. Germline V gives CDR1 MGHRA, CDR2 YSYEKL. There are 18 residues in the CDR3. The V segment lost 3 bases and the J segment 5 bases; nucleotides outside the gene matches: 18. Here the CDR3 DNA reads TGCGCCAGCAGCCAGCTTCCCGGGACAGCCTTTTATGGGACTGAAGCTTTCTTT. Encoded protein: CASSQLPGTAFYGTEAFF.

The CDR3 region has the DNA TGTGCCAGCAGCTTAGCTGGGGCCACCGGGGAGCTGTTTTTT. Translation: CASSLAGATGELFF. V is TRBV11-2 and J is TRBJ2-2, with D maybe TRBD1 (5 bases). The germline gives CDR1 SGHAT, CDR2 FQNNGV. The CDR3 length is 14 residues. Trimming took 1 base from V and 4 from J, leaving 7 bases between them.

The chain employs TRBV4-3 and TRBJ1-4, with TRBD1 matching over 7 bases. Germline CDR1 LGHNA, CDR2 YSLEER. V lost 1 base, J lost 1 base, and 3 bases stayed unmatched. The CDR3 is 16 amino acids. CDR3 in amino acids: CASSQGRQGTNEKLFF. In DNA, the CDR3 is TGCGCCAGCAGCCAAGGGAGACAGGGAACTAATGAAAAACTGTTTTTT.

CDR3 sequence reads: CASSSQNWAGGNQPQHF. CDR3 coding DNA: TGTGCCAGTAGCTCCCAAAATTGGGCAGGGGGCAATCAGCCCCAGCATTTT. V usage is TRBV19 and J usage is TRBJ1-5, with TRBD1 as a possible D gene (6 bases). Germline CDR1 LNHDA, CDR2 SQIVND (reference sequence). The CDR3 has 17 residues. V shed 6 bases and J shed 2 bases, with 20 bases lying between them.

V is TRBV6-5 and J is TRBJ2-1; 11 bases line up with TRBD2. Germline V gives CDR1 MNHEY, CDR2 SVGAGI. CDR3 length: 15 amino acids. V lost 4 bases, J lost 7 bases, and 6 bases stayed unmatched. The CDR3 loop reads CASSSLAGGKNEQFF. The CDR3 DNA is TGTGCCAGCAGTTCTCTAGCGGGGGGAAAAAATGAGCAGTTCTTC.

The genes are TRBV5-1 and TRBJ1-5; D is perhaps TRBD1 (6 bases). V shed 4 bases and J shed 7 bases, with 18 bases lying between them. Germline assignment: CDR1 SGHRS and CDR2 YFSETQ. The CDR3 has 15 residues. CDR3 protein: CASSRIGGANQPQHF. CDR3 sequence (DNA): TGCGCCAGCAGCCGCATTGGGGGGGCTAACCAGCCCCAGCATTTT.

This clone was observed once. The rearrangement uses TRBV19 and TRBJ2-7; 8 bases align to TRBD1. Unmatched junction bases numbered 1, after V lost 3 bases and J lost 3 bases. CDR1 is LNHDA, CDR2 SQIVND, per germline (reference sequence). CDR3 size: 13 residues. As DNA, the CDR3 is TGTGCCAGTAGTATGGACAGGGACTACGAGCAGTACTTC. Translating gives CASSMDRDYEQYF.

The table lists this clone with a few counts. The chain has TRBV12-3 or TRBV12-4 and TRBJ1-1; possible D gene TRBD1, 5 bases. Trimming removed 4 bases at V and 4 bases at J, with 10 bases between. CDR3 length: 13 residues. CDR3 sequence reads: CASSSREGTEAFF. As DNA, the CDR3 is TGTGCCAGCAGTTCCAGGGAGGGCACTGAAGCTTTCTTT.

The sample holds one count of this clone. The genes are TRBV25-1 and TRBJ2-1, with unresolved D. The germline V gene encodes CDR1 MGHDK and CDR2 SYGVNS. The CDR3 consists of 12 residues. The germline V and J ends were trimmed by 11 bases and 9 bases, with 17 bases remaining between them. CDR3 in amino acids: CAAPQVHGEQFF. CDR3 in DNA: TGTGCCGCCCCTCAGGTACACGGTGAGCAGTTCTTC.

This clone was seen a handful of times. The chain uses TRBV19 and TRBJ1-2; no clear D gene. Trimming took 3 bases from V and 3 from J, leaving 11 bases between them. The CDR3 has 14 amino acids. Germline V gives CDR1 LNHDA, CDR2 SQIVND (reference sequence). CDR3 DNA: TGTGCCAGTAGTATTCGAGGGTGGGACTATGGCTACACCTTC. It codes for CASSIRGWDYGYTF.

This clone was detected ten times or more. The chain joins TRBV2 to TRBJ1-5, with 7 positions matching TRBD1. V shed 8 bases and J 4 bases; nucleotides not matched to a gene: 2. The germline CDR1 and CDR2 sequences are SNHLY and FYNNEI. The CDR3 contains 12 residues. In DNA form, the CDR3 reads TGTGCCAGCGCAGGGGGTAATCAGCCCCAGCATTTT. Encoded protein: CASAGGNQPQHF.

The CDR3 loop is CASSLGRMQGGNNEQFF. The CDR3, as DNA: TGTGCCAGCAGCTTGGGACGAATGCAGGGCGGGAACAATGAGCAGTTCTTC. The V gene is TRBV5-4, the J gene TRBJ2-1; D possibly corresponds to TRBD2 (6 bases). The V gene lost 0 bases and the J gene lost 5 bases, with 18 bases spanning the gap. The CDR3 consists of 17 residues. Germline values: CDR1 SGHNT, CDR2 YYREEE (reference sequence).

The J gene is TRBJ1-2, the V gene TRBV20-1; D gene unclear. This CDR3 is built from 11 residues. From germline, CDR1 is DFQATT and CDR2 SNEGSKA (reference sequence). Trimming cost V 4 bases and J 4 bases, with 7 bases left between them. In DNA, the CDR3 is TGCAGTGCTAAGGAGGGCTATGGCTACACCTTC. This codes for CSAKEGYGYTF.

The rearrangement uses TRBV5-4 and TRBJ1-2; D gene unclear. CDR1 is SGHNT and CDR2 is YYREEE in the germline V gene (reference sequence). V gave up 3 bases and J gave up 5 bases, with 17 bases separating them. CDR3 length: 15 amino acids. CDR3 DNA: TGTGCCAGCAGCTCAGGCACTAGAACCATTTATGGCTACACCTTC. This sequence encodes CASSSGTRTIYGYTF.

The J gene is TRBJ2-5, the V gene TRBV6-2 or TRBV6-3; TRBD2 matches 7 bases. The V gene end was trimmed by 0 bases and the J gene end by 1 base; junction bases not matched to a gene: 8. CDR3 length: 17 amino acids. The germline V gene encodes CDR1 MNHEY and CDR2 SVGEGT. CDR3 protein: CASSYSTRGGPQETQYF. The CDR3 bases are TGTGCCAGCAGTTACTCTACTCGCGGGGGACCCCAAGAGACCCAGTACTTC.

V gene TRBV11-2 combines with J gene TRBJ2-3; 12 bases agree with TRBD2. V lost 4 bases to trimming and J lost 6 bases; unmatched junction nucleotides: 5. From germline, CDR1 is SGHAT and CDR2 FQNNGV. The CDR3 runs to 15 residues. DNA of the CDR3: TGTGCCAGCAGCTCCGGACTAGCGGGACGTGATACGCAGTATTTT. Residues: CASSSGLAGRDTQYF. Based on the CDR3 plus reference TRBV11-2 and TRBJ2-3, the full variable domain is EAGVAQSPRYKIIEKRQSVAFWCNPISGHATLYWYQQILGQGPKLLIQFQNNGVVDDSQLPKDRFSAERLKGVDSTLKIQPAKLEDSAVYLCASSSGLAGRDTQYFGPGTRLTVL.

The chain uses TRBV7-9 and TRBJ2-7; no reliable D call. The germline gives CDR1 SEHNR, CDR2 FQNEAQ (reference sequence). The CDR3 is 12 residues long. Trimming left V 5 bases short and J 3 bases short, with 8 bases between. CDR3: CASSTWSYEQYF. CDR3 nucleotide sequence: TGTGCCAGCAGCACCTGGAGCTACGAGCAGTACTTC.

The V call is TRBV7-9, the J call TRBJ1-1; 9 bases fit TRBD1. V lost 5 bases to trimming and J lost 5 bases; unmatched junction nucleotides: 12. The germline gives CDR1 SEHNR, CDR2 FQNEAQ (reference sequence). CDR3 length: 16 amino acids. The CDR3 spells CASSQSRTGEGTEAFF. CDR3 bases: TGTGCCAGCAGCCAAAGCCGGACAGGGGAGGGAACTGAAGCTTTCTTT.

This clone was seen just once. This sequence joins TRBV9 and TRBJ2-7, with TRBD2 matching over 11 bases. The CDR3 spans 17 residues. Germline V CDR1 and CDR2: SGDLS, YYNGEE. V shed 0 bases, J shed 1 base, and the junction held 6 bases outside the gene matches. The CDR3: CASSVEPSGGFSYEQYF. Here the CDR3 DNA reads TGTGCCAGCAGCGTAGAGCCTAGCGGGGGGTTTTCCTACGAGCAGTACTTC.

This sequence joins TRBV5-1 and TRBJ1-2; D call uncertain. The V gene lost 4 bases and the J gene lost 6 bases, with 16 bases spanning the gap. CDR1 is SGHRS, CDR2 YFSETQ, per germline. The CDR3 runs 14 residues. CDR3 nucleotide sequence: TGCGCCAGCAGCCAAGCCTCAGCGATAAATGGCTACACCTTC. It yields the protein CASSQASAINGYTF.